This is a list of T cell receptor beta chains from one sample in a study of blood T cells in healthy people across ages. TCRdb re-called the 5' RACE reads with MiXCR, one entry per CDR3 protein. The sample carries approximately 1.5 million distinct CDR3 sequences, approximately 43% recorded once. The sample comprised blood. These TCRs come from a woman between 18 and 29 years old in good health. CDR3s include the opening cysteine and the closing phenylalanine or tryptophan. Some rows have no size entry. The others give once, few or many, or a class for an expanded clone.

v_gene	abundance	CDR3aa
TRBV20-1	-	CSAPTEMNTGELFF
TRBV25-1	-	CASSEWPGAIGTDTQYF
TRBV12-3/TRBV12-4	-	CASSRVRSYNEQFF
TRBV27	few	CARTPGGPSNGYTF
TRBV11-2	-	CASSTSVLMDEQFF
TRBV12-3/TRBV12-4	few	CASSRRGSFGYTF
TRBV6-5	once	CASSSQGRSIQYF
TRBV4-1	-	CASSQDQTGGSYKQYF
TRBV3-1	-	CASSPGLAGTTGELFF
TRBV5-1	once	CASSWETLSNYGYTF
TRBV12-3/TRBV12-4	-	CASRDSGSKDTQYF
TRBV7-6	-	CASSSPQGGLLRNEQFF
TRBV7-2	few	CASSLVSGRSLGGANVLTF
TRBV20-1	few	CSASGAGQPQHF
TRBV6-2/TRBV6-3	few	CASSYTSGGAETQYF
TRBV6-6	-	CASSYPDRGERETQYF